One sample yielded the 18 T cell receptor beta chains listed below, sequenced in a study of blood T cell repertoires in COVID-19. TCRdb's copy holds only in-frame clones and misses some; the assay was immunoSEQ multiplex PCR. Of approximately 250,000 clones in the sample, over 80% are singletons; the top ten hold 1.5%. Input material: peripheral blood. The receptors come from a woman aged 40-49 years who had recovered from COVID-19.

A single count supports this clone. The rearrangement joins TRBV21-1 to TRBJ1-5; TRBD1 is the table's D call and was not checked against the DNA. TRBV21-1 is a documented pseudogene. The CDR3 spans 18 residues. CDR3 DNA sequence: TGTGCCAGCAGCCCGCAAAGTGCGGGACAGGGGGTCGGTCAGCCCCAGCATTTT. Its translation: CASSPQSAGQGVGQPQHF.

A note on this clone: The sample holds other DNA sequences that translate to the same CDR3. The V gene is TRBV6-5, the J gene TRBJ1-2, with D perhaps matching TRBD1 (5 bases). This CDR3 region has 12 residues. Trimming left V 5 bases short and J 4 bases short, with 8 bases between. Looked up from germline, CDR1 is MNHEY and CDR2 is SVGAGI. Here the CDR3 DNA reads TGTGCCAGCAGTAGAGACAGCTATGGCTACACCTTC. It codes for CASSRDSYGYTF.

The chain has TRBV5-1 and TRBJ2-5, with a tentative D call TRBD1 (6 bases). V was cut by 1 base and J by 1 base, with 17 bases left in between. There are 17 residues in the CDR3. Germline CDR1 reads SGHRS; CDR2 reads YFSETQ. CDR3 DNA: TGCGCCAGCAGCTTGAGGCCTAGCAGGGGAACCCAAGAGACCCAGTACTTC. Its protein product is CASSLRPSRGTQETQYF.

V is TRBV28 and J is TRBJ1-2; D is unclear. CDR1 is MDHEN, CDR2 SYDVKM, per germline. Trimming stripped 3 bases from V and 3 bases from J, with 5 bases between. CDR3 length equals 12 residues. CDR3 amino acids: CASSFRDYGYTF. The DNA for the CDR3 is TGTGCCAGCAGTTTCCGAGACTATGGCTACACCTTC.

The rearrangement links TRBV20-1 to TRBJ2-7, with 8 positions matching TRBD1. The CDR3 is 11 amino acids. With 3 bases clipped from V and 10 bases from J, the junction kept 5 bases outside the gene matches. Germline lookup yields CDR1 DFQATT and CDR2 SNEGSKA (reference sequence). The CDR3 bases are TGCAGTGCTAGGCCAGGGGGCATCCAGTACTTC. It is translated as CSARPGGIQYF.

This clone came up once. The rearrangement uses TRBV6-4 and TRBJ1-2, with a weak D call TRBD1 (6 bases). Trimming removed 3 bases at V and 3 bases at J, with 14 bases between. The CDR3 consists of 15 residues. Germline V lookup: CDR1 MRHNA, CDR2 SNTAGT. As DNA, the CDR3 is TGTGCCAGCAGTGAGGTCGGGGGGGCGTACTATGGCTACACCTTC. Its protein is CASSEVGGAYYGYTF.

This chain's CDR3 is CASSLGGQGADEQFF. The CDR3 DNA is TGTGCCAGCAGCTTAGGGGGACAGGGGGCTGATGAGCAGTTCTTC. The chain is built from TRBV7-9 and TRBJ2-1; 12 bases agree with TRBD1. Trimming removed 1 base from V and 8 bases from J; junction bases left unmatched: 3. The CDR3 covers 15 residues. The germline CDR1 and CDR2 sequences are SEHNR and FQNEAQ (reference sequence).

The chain couples TRBV30 to TRBJ1-6; D gene ambiguous. This CDR3 comprises 13 residues. V was clipped by 2 bases and J by 8 bases, with 10 bases between them. CDR1 GTSNPN and CDR2 SVGIG come from the germline V gene (reference sequence). The CDR3 DNA follows: TGTGCCTGGAGTTTAAGGGAGTATTCACCCCTCCACTTT. It codes for CAWSLREYSPLHF. The whole variable domain, remainder taken from reference TRBV30 and TRBJ1-6, is SQTIHQWPATLVQPVGSPLSLECTVEGTSNPNLYWYRQAAGRGLQLLFYSVGIGQISSEVPQNLSASRPQDRQFILSSKKLLLSDSGFYLCAWSLREYSPLHFGNGTRLTVT.

The chain links TRBV6-5 to TRBJ2-7; 9 bases match TRBD1. Per the germline V gene, CDR1 is MNHEY and CDR2 is SVGAGI. CDR3 length equals 15 residues. V was pared by 6 bases and J by 7 bases, with 13 bases of the junction left unmatched. The CDR3 sequence is CASSRSGQGTFEQYF. The CDR3 DNA follows: TGTGCCAGCAGCCGAAGCGGACAGGGGACGTTTGAGCAGTACTTC.

The chain links TRBV6-5 to TRBJ2-7; 7 bases fit TRBD1. Looked up from germline, CDR1 is MNHEY and CDR2 is SVGAGI. Unmatched junction bases numbered 5, after V lost 0 bases and J lost 3 bases. This CDR3 comprises 15 residues. For the CDR3, the DNA is TGTGCCAGCAGTTACTCTACGACAGGGATCTACGAGCAGTACTTC. It specifies CASSYSTTGIYEQYF.

The chain has TRBV28 and TRBJ2-6; TRBD1 matches 7 bases. CDR3 size: 15 residues. Germline trimming cut 5 bases from V and 4 bases from J; bases unmatched to any gene: 5. Germline CDR1 and CDR2: MDHEN and SYDVKM. CDR3 bases: TGTGCCAGCAGTCCACAGGGGTACGGGGCCAACGTCCTGACTTTC. Its translation: CASSPQGYGANVLTF.

The chain employs TRBV5-1 and TRBJ1-1; tentatively, D is TRBD1 (5 bases). Trimming left V 0 bases short and J 0 bases short, with 9 bases between. This CDR3 spans 15 amino acids. Germline V gene data show CDR1 as SGHRS and CDR2 as YFSETQ. CDR3 loop: CASSLVDSMNTEAFF. CDR3 nucleotide sequence: TGCGCCAGCAGCTTGGTCGACAGCATGAACACTGAAGCTTTCTTT.

The gene calls are TRBV28 and TRBJ1-2; the match to TRBD1 covers 9 bases. Germline V gene data show CDR1 as MDHEN and CDR2 as SYDVKM. This CDR3 spans 15 amino acids. The J segment lost 4 bases and the V segment lost 4 bases, leaving 7 bases of the junction unmatched. CDR3: CASSSWGQGSYGYTF. For the CDR3, the DNA is TGTGCCAGCAGTTCCTGGGGACAGGGTAGCTATGGCTACACCTTC.

The rearrangement uses TRBV5-1 and TRBJ1-5, with 7 positions matching TRBD1. CDR3 length: 16 residues. In germline, CDR1 is SGHRS, CDR2 YFSETQ. The junction had 9 bases not matched to a gene; V was cut back by 0 bases and J by 6 bases. The CDR3 DNA sequence: TGCGCCAGCAGCTTGGGGCCCGGGACAGAAAGTCAGCCCCAGCATTTT. Protein: CASSLGPGTESQPQHF.

In its sample, this clone was seen once. The chain has TRBV6-2 or TRBV6-3 and TRBJ1-2; 8 bases are shared with TRBD1. Trimming removed 6 bases from V and 9 bases from J; junction bases left unmatched: 9. Germline CDR1 reads MNHEY; CDR2 reads SVGEGT. The CDR3 totals 13 residues. The DNA of the CDR3 is TGTGCCAGCAGCCTAACTCGACAGGGGAGCTACACCTTC. Its protein is CASSLTRQGSYTF.

V gene TRBV7-2 combines with J gene TRBJ2-5; 7 positions match TRBD1. Germline V lookup: CDR1 SGHTA, CDR2 FQGNSA. Germline trimming cut 5 bases from V and 4 bases from J; bases unmatched to any gene: 10. The CDR3 sequence is 15 residues long. The CDR3 sequence is CASSTAGTASETQYF. CDR3 DNA: TGTGCCAGCAGCACGGCCGGGACAGCCTCAGAGACCCAGTACTTC.

The chain employs TRBV11-3 and TRBJ2-1, with TRBD2 matching over 8 bases. CDR1 and CDR2 from the germline V gene are SGHNT and YENEEA. V gave up 4 bases and J gave up 0 bases; unmatched junction bases: 17. This CDR3 is built from 20 residues. In DNA form, the CDR3 reads TGTGCCAGCAGCTCGAGGTTCGGACTAGCTGATCGGAGCTCCTACAATGAGCAGTTCTTC. Translated: CASSSRFGLADRSSYNEQFF.

The J gene is TRBJ1-2, the V gene TRBV7-2; D call uncertain. Germline loops: CDR1 SGHTA, CDR2 FQGNSA. The CDR3 length is 14 residues. The V end was cut by 7 bases, the J end by 2 bases, with 14 bases between. The CDR3 loop reads CASTLIGQNYGYTF. Here the CDR3 DNA reads TGTGCCAGCACCCTGATTGGCCAAAACTATGGCTACACCTTC. The complete variable domain, with remaining parts taken from reference TRBV7-2 and TRBJ1-2, reads GAGVSQSPSNKVTEKGKDVELRCDPISGHTALYWYRQSLGQGLEFLIYFQGNSAPDKSGLPSDRFSAERTGGSVSTLTIQRTQQEDSAVYLCASTLIGQNYGYTFGSGTRLTVV.